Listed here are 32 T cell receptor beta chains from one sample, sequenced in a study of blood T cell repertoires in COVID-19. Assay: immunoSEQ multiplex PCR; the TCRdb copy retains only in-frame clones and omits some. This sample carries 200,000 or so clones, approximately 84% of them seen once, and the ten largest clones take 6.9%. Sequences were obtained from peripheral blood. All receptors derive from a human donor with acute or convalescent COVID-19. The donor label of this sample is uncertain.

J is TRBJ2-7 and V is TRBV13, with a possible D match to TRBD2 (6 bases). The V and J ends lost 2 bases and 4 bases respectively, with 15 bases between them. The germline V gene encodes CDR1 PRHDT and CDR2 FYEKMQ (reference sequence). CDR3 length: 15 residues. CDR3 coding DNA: TGTGCCAGCAGCTTATTTGGGACTTCTAGGTACGAGCAGTACTTC. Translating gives CASSLFGTSRYEQYF.

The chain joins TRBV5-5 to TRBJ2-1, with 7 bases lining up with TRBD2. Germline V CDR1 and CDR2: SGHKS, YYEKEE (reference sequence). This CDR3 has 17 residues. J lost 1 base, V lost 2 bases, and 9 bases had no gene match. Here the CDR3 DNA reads TGTGCCAGCAGCTTCGCGCAACTAGCGCTTTCCTACAATGAGCAGTTCTTC. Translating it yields CASSFAQLALSYNEQFF. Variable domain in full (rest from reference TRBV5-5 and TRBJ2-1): DAGVTQSPTHLIKTRGQQVTLRCSPISGHKSVSWYQQVLGQGPQFIFQYYEKEERGRGNFPDRFSARQFPNYSSELNVNALLLGDSALYLCASSFAQLALSYNEQFFGPGTRLTVL.

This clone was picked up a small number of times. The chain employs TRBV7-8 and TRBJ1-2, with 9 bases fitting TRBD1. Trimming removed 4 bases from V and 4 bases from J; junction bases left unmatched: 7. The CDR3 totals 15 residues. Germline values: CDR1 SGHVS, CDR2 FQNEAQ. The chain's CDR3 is CASSYLGQGPYGYTF. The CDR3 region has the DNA TGTGCCAGCAGCTACCTCGGACAGGGGCCCTATGGCTACACCTTC. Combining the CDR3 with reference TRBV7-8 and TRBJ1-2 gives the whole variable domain GAGVSQSPRYKVAKRGQDVALRCDPISGHVSLFWYQQALGQGPEFLTYFQNEAQLDKSGLPSDRFFAERPEGSVSTLKIQRTQQEDSAVYLCASSYLGQGPYGYTFGSGTRLTVV.

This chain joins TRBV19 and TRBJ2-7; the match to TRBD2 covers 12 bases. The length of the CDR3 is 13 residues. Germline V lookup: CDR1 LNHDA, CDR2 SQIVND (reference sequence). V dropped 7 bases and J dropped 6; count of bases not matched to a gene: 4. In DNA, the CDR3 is TGTGCCAGTACCTTACTAGCGGGAGGCGAGCAGTACTTC. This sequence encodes CASTLLAGGEQYF.

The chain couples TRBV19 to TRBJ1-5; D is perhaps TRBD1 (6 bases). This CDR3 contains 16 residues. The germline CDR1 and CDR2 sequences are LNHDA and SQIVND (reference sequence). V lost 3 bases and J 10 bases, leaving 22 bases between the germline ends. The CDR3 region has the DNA TGTGCCAGTAGTATGAATTACGGGACACGGGGGGGACCCCAGCATTTT. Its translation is CASSMNYGTRGGPQHF.

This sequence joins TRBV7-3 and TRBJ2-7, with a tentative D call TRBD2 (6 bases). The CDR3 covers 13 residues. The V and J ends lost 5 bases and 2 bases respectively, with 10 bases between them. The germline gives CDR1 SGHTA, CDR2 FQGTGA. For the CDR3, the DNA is TGTGCCAGCAGCGCGGGGCCCGCCTACGAGCAGTACTTC. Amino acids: CASSAGPAYEQYF.

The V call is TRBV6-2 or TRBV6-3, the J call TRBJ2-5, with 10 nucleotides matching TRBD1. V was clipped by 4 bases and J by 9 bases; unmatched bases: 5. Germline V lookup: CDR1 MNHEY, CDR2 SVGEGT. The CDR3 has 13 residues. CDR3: CASSSRTGGAQYF. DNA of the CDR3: TGTGCCAGCAGTTCTAGGACAGGGGGGGCCCAGTACTTC.

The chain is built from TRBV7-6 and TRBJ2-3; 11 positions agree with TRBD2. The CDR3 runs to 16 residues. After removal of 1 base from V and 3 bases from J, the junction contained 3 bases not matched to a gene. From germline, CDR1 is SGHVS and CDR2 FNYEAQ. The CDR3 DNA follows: TGTGCCAGCAGCTTAGGGGCTAGCGGGAGGACAGATACGCAGTATTTT. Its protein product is CASSLGASGRTDTQYF. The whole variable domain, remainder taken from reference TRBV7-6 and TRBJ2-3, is GAGVSQSPRYKVTKRGQDVALRCDPISGHVSLYWYRQALGQGPEFLTYFNYEAQQDKSGLPNDRFSAERPEGSISTLTIQRTEQRDSAMYRCASSLGASGRTDTQYFGPGTRLTVL.

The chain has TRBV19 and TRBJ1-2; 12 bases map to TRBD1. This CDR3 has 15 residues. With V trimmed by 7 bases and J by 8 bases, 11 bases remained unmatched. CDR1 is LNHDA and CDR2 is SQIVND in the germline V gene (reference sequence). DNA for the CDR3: TGTGCCAGTACCCCTCAGGGACAGGGGGCTGGAGGCTACACCTTC. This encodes CASTPQGQGAGGYTF.

The CDR3 loop reads CASSPPGVNAEAFF. The CDR3 DNA is TGTGCCAGCAGCCCCCCCGGGGTTAACGCTGAAGCTTTCTTT. The chain is built from TRBV6-5 and TRBJ1-1, with D uncertain. Trimming removed 6 bases from V and 6 bases from J, with 17 bases in between. Germline values: CDR1 MNHEY, CDR2 SVGAGI. The CDR3 has 14 amino acids.

The CDR3 nucleotides read TGCGCCAGCAGCTTGGTGGTCAGTAACTCACCCCTCCACTTT. Amino acid sequence: CASSLVVSNSPLHF. The chain employs TRBV5-1 and TRBJ1-6; D unclear. This CDR3 region has 14 residues. Trimming stripped 0 bases from V and 10 bases from J, with 11 bases between. Per the germline V gene, CDR1 is SGHRS and CDR2 is YFSETQ. The entire variable domain, with the rest obtained from reference TRBV5-1 and TRBJ1-6, is as follows: KAGVTQTPRYLIKTRGQQVTLSCSPISGHRSVSWYQQTPGQGLQFLFEYFSETQRNKGNFPGRFSGRQFSNSRSEMNVSTLELGDSALYLCASSLVVSNSPLHFGNGTRLTVT.

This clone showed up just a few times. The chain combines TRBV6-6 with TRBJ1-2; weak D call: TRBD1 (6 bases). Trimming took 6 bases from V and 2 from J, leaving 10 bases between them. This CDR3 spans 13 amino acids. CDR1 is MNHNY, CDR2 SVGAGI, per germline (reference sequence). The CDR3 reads CASRDDRNYGYTF. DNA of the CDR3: TGTGCCAGCAGAGACGACAGGAACTATGGCTACACCTTC.

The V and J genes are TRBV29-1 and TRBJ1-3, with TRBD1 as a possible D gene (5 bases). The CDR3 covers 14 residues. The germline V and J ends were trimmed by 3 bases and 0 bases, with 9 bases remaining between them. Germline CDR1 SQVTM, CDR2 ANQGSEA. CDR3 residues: CSVEEGTSGNTIYF. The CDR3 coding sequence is TGCAGCGTTGAGGAGGGGACCTCTGGAAACACCATATATTTT.

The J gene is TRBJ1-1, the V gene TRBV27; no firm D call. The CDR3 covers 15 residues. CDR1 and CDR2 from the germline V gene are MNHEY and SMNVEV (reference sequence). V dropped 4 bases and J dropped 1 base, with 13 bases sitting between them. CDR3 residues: CASSSSNLGNTEAFF. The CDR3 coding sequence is TGTGCCAGCAGTTCATCCAACCTCGGGAACACTGAAGCTTTCTTT.

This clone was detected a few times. As DNA, the CDR3 is TGTGCCAGCAGCTCTGGTCAGGGAGGGCGCGAGCAGTACTTC. Translating it yields CASSSGQGGREQYF. The chain joins TRBV7-2 to TRBJ2-7, with TRBD2 matching over 7 bases. CDR1 and CDR2 from the germline V gene are SGHTA and FQGNSA. Unmatched junction bases numbered 9, after V lost 4 bases and J lost 6 bases. CDR3 length: 14 amino acids. Combining the CDR3 with reference TRBV7-2 and TRBJ2-7 gives the whole variable domain GAGVSQSPSNKVTEKGKDVELRCDPISGHTALYWYRQSLGQGLEFLIYFQGNSAPDKSGLPSDRFSAERTGGSVSTLTIQRTQQEDSAVYLCASSSGQGGREQYFGPGTRLTVT.

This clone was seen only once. CDR3 coding DNA: TGTGCCAGCAGCCCCGGGGGGAGCGACAATGAGCAGTTCTTC. It encodes CASSPGGSDNEQFF. The chain is built from TRBV11-3 and TRBJ2-1; 7 bases match TRBD2. Germline V gene lookup returns CDR1 SGHNT and CDR2 YENEEA. The CDR3 extends over 14 amino acids. Trimming removed 5 bases from V and 5 bases from J; junction bases left unmatched: 6.

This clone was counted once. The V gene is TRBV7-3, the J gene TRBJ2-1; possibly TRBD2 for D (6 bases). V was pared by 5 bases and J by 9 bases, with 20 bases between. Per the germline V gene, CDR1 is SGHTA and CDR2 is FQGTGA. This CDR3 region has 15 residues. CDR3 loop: CASSTTRVENGEQFF. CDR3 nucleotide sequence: TGTGCCAGCAGCACGACTAGGGTAGAGAATGGTGAGCAGTTCTTC.

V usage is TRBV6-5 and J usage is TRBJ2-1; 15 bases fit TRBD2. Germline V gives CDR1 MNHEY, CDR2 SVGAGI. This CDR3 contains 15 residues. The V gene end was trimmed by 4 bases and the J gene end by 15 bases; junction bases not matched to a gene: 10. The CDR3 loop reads CASSSWTSGRAAWFF. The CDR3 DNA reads TGTGCCAGCAGTTCCTGGACTAGCGGGAGGGCCGCGTGGTTCTTC.

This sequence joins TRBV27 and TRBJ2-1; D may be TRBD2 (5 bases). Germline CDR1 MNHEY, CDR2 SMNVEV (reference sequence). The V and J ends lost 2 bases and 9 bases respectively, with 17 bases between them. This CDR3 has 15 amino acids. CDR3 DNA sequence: TGTGCCAGCAGTTTAGGGAGCGCGAGCGGTAGTGAGCAGTTCTTC. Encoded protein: CASSLGSASGSEQFF.

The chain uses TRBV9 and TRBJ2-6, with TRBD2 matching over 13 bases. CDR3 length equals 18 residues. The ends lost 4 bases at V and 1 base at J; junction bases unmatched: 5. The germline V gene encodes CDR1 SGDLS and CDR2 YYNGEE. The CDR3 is CASSLVLAGGSGANVLTF. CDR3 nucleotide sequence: TGTGCCAGCAGCCTAGTACTAGCGGGAGGGTCTGGGGCCAACGTCCTGACTTTC.

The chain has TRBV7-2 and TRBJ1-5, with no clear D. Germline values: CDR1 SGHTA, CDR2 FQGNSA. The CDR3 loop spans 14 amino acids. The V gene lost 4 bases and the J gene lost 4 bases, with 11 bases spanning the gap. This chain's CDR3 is CASSSRTGNQPQHF. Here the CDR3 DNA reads TGTGCCAGCAGCTCCCGGACGGGGAATCAGCCCCAGCATTTT.

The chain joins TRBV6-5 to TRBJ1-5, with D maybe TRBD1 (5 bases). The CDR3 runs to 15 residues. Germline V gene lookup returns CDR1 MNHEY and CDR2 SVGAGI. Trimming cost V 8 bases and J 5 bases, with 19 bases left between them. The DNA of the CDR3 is TGTGCCAGCGGAAAGTGGGGGGACCCTTATCAGCCCCAGCATTTT. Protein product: CASGKWGDPYQPQHF.

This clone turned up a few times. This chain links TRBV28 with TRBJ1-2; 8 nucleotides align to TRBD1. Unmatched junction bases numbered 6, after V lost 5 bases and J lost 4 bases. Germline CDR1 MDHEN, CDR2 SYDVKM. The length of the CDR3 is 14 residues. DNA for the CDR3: TGTGCCAGCAGTCCCACAGGGGGAACCTATGGCTACACCTTC. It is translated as CASSPTGGTYGYTF.

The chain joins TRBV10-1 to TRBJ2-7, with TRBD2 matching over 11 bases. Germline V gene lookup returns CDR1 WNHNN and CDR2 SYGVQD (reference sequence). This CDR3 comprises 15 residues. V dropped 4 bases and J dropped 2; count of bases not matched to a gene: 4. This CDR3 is CASSAGTSGPYEQYF. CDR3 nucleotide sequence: TGCGCCAGCAGTGCCGGGACTAGCGGACCCTACGAGCAGTACTTC.

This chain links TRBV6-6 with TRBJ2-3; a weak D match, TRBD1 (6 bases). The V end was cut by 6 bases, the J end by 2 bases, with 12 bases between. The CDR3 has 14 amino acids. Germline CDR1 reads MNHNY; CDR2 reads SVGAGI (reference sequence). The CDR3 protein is CASSTDRTTDTQYF. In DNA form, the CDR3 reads TGTGCCAGCAGCACTGACAGGACCACAGATACGCAGTATTTT.

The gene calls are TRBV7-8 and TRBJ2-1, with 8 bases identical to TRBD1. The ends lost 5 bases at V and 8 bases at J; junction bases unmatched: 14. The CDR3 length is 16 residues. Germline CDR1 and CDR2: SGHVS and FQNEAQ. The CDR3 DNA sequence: TGTGCCAGCAGCCCTCCCCCAGGGGGCTTTGGAGATGAGCAGTTCTTC. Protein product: CASSPPPGGFGDEQFF.

The CDR3: CASSPDRDQPQHF. CDR3 DNA sequence: TGTGCCAGCAGCCCTGACAGGGATCAGCCCCAGCATTTT. The V gene is TRBV6-2 or TRBV6-3, the J gene TRBJ1-5, with 7 bases identical to TRBD1. The length of the CDR3 is 13 residues. Germline CDR1 MNHEY, CDR2 SVGEGT. V dropped 6 bases and J dropped 5; count of bases not matched to a gene: 4.

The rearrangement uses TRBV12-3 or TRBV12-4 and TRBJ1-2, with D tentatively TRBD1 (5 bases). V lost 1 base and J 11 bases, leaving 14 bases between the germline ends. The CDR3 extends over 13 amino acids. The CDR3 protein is CASSLGIQAGYTF. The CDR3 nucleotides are TGTGCCAGCAGTTTAGGCATACAGGCTGGGTACACCTTC.

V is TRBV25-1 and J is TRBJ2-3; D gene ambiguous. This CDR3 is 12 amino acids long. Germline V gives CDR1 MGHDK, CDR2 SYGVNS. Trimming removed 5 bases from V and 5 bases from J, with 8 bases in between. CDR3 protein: CASSSPGDTQYF. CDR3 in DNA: TGTGCCAGCAGTAGCCCTGGAGATACGCAGTATTTT.

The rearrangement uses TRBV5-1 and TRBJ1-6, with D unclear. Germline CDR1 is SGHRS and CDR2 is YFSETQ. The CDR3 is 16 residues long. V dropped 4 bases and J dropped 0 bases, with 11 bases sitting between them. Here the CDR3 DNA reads TGCGCCAGCAGCCAGGAAGGAAGCTCCTATAATTCACCCCTCCACTTT. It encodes CASSQEGSSYNSPLHF.

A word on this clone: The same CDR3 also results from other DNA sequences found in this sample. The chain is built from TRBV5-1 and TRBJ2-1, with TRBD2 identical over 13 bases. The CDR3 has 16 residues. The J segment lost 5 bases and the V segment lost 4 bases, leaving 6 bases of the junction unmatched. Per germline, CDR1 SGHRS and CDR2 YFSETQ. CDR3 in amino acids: CASSPKLAGGNNEQFF. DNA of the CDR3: TGCGCCAGCAGCCCTAAACTAGCGGGAGGGAACAATGAGCAGTTCTTC.

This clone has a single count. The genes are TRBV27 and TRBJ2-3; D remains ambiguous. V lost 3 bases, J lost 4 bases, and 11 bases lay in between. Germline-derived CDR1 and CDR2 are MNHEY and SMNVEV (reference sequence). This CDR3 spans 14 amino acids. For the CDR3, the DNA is TGTGCCAGCAGTTTGTCCTTCTTAGCAGATACGCAGTATTTT. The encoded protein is CASSLSFLADTQYF.